The following is a T cell receptor beta chain sequence with its context. As yet, its antigen is unknown. This CDR3 is also generated by other DNA sequences in the sample. This specimen comes from a study of shared clonotypes between healthy human individuals. For the study at large: Three plates each covered CD4 naive and memory; CD8 naive two, CD8 memory one. Findings and limits, study-wide: Some naive CD4 clonotypes, about 5.5%, turned up in common across four donors. Large sequencing depth failed to make sorted-subset sequencing complete, rarefaction showed.

Sorted-subset replicate PCRs used approximately 180 ng of genomic DNA. This amount corresponded to approximately 30,000 T cell genomes. Assay used: immunoSEQ multiplex PCR; TCRdb lists only in-frame clones, some missing. The sample lists some 2 million clones, about 95% occurring once. The length of the CDR3 is 14 residues. The V and J ends lost 3 bases and 2 bases respectively, with 7 bases between them. CDR1 and CDR2 from the germline V gene are SNHLY and FYNNEI. Naivety among CD8 cells was defined by CD45RO negativity and positive CCR7 selection, thereby excluding terminally differentiated effector memory CD45RA+ cells.

The chain employs TRBV2 and TRBJ1-4; D ambiguous. The sample was naive CD8+ T cells sorted from blood. The sequence was obtained from a man between 18 and 35 years old in good health. The chain's CDR3 is CASSDLGTNEKLFF. CDR3 DNA: TGTGCCAGCAGTGATCTGGGCACTAATGAAAAACTGTTTTTT.